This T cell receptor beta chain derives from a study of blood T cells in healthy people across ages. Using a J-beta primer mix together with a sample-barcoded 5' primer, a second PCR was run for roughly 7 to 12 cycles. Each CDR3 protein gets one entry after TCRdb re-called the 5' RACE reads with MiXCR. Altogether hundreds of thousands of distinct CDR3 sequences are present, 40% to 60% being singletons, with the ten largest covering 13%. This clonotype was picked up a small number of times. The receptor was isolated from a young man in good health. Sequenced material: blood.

In nucleotides, the CDR3 is TGCAGCGACCGGGACAGTAGCAATCAGCCCCAGCATTTT. Amino acid sequence: CSDRDSSNQPQHF. This chain joins TRBV29-1 and TRBJ1-5, with 7 bases identical to TRBD1. The V segment lost 7 bases and the J segment 0 bases; nucleotides outside the gene matches: 3. Germline-derived CDR1 and CDR2 are SQVTM and ANQGSEA. The CDR3 has 13 residues.